The rows below give T cell receptor beta chains drawn from one sample of a study of blood T cell repertoires in COVID-19. Only in-frame clones appear in the TCRdb table, and some are missing; sequencing was by immunoSEQ multiplex PCR. The sample lists some 190,000 clones; under 90% were seen once. Sequencing was performed on peripheral blood. The receptors originated from a man between 60 and 75 years old with acute or convalescent COVID-19. The CDR3 runs from the conserved cysteine through the conserved F or W. A row's size may be missing; if present it is once, few, many or a size class.

j_call v_call clone_size cdr3_aa
TRBJ1-5 TRBV7-6 . CASSFGTGGDQPQHF
TRBJ2-1 TRBV9 . CASSLGLVGYNEQFF
TRBJ2-3 TRBV18 . CASSPAGAGADTQYF
TRBJ1-2 TRBV7-9 . CASSLIDYGYTF
TRBJ1-2 TRBV6-2/TRBV6-3 . CASSYPRAGYTF
TRBJ2-7 TRBV2 . CATLAGGKNEQYF
TRBJ1-5 TRBV2 . CASTDREIRGGDQPQHF
TRBJ1-5 TRBV19 . CASTLQGARDQPQHF
TRBJ2-7 TRBV2 . CASNPGDRSSYEQYF
TRBJ1-1 TRBV7-9 . CASNNRDRAMNTEAFF
TRBJ2-5 TRBV4-2 . CASSQDRETQYF
TRBJ1-1 TRBV5-1 . CASSPLSRGTEAFF
TRBJ1-2 TRBV6-5 . CASSYSDRGGYTF
TRBJ1-2 TRBV4-3 . CASSQGDDGEYGYTF
TRBJ2-2 TRBV7-3 . CASSLNTGELFF
TRBJ1-2 TRBV12-5 once CASGLVPLTASYGYTF
TRBJ2-4 TRBV6-5 . CASNPIGGHENIQYF
TRBJ1-2 TRBV19 . CASYKTGYGYTF
TRBJ2-3 TRBV20-1 few CSAPRADTQYF
TRBJ1-3 TRBV2 few CATSRLTSGNTIYF
TRBJ1-1 TRBV7-2 . CASSWGRVNTEAFF
TRBJ1-5 TRBV7-3 . CANSPANYSNQPQHF
TRBJ2-7 TRBV2 few CASSRSYEQYF
TRBJ2-7 TRBV11-2 . CASSPTGQGKQYF
TRBJ2-7 TRBV6-5 . CASRGPGAQSYEQYF
TRBJ2-1 TRBV4-2 . CASSQDPLLGNEQFF
TRBJ1-4 TRBV6-5 . CASSLNPTGGEKLFF
TRBJ1-4 TRBV10-3 few CAISDRGQGLGTNEKLFF
TRBJ1-1 TRBV6-5 many CASSYRQGTEAFF
TRBJ1-6 TRBV11-1 . CASSPHRRIDNSPLHF
TRBJ2-1 TRBV4-3 . CASSLTHGGYNEQFF
TRBJ2-1 TRBV9 . CASSVAGEYNEQFF
TRBJ2-6 TRBV19 . CASSSSQGWVGKANVLTF
TRBJ1-2 TRBV4-2 . CASSQDPRGARGYTF
TRBJ2-1 TRBV19 . CASSIGGGSPYNEQFF
TRBJ2-3 TRBV6-2/TRBV6-3 . CASSYSSGDTDTQYF
TRBJ1-5 TRBV6-5 few CASSPGQGAGQPQHF
TRBJ2-6 TRBV7-9 . CASSSFRTKLYSGANVLTF
TRBJ1-2 TRBV27 . CASSFRDSANYGYTF
TRBJ2-7 TRBV6-4 . CASSDIQGAKQYF
TRBJ2-3 TRBV6-1 . CASSESGGYRGHTQYF
TRBJ1-2 TRBV18 . CASSPASQGARAGYTF
TRBJ2-3 TRBV20-1 few CSASPSWATDTQYF
TRBJ1-5 TRBV2 . CASRSDSNQPQHF
TRBJ1-6 TRBV24-1 . CATSDGPADSPLHF
TRBJ1-1 TRBV5-1 few CASGTRGNTEAFF
TRBJ2-1 TRBV9 . CASSPPSGNSYNEQFF